Listed below are T cell receptor beta chains from one sample, sequenced in a study of OX40 agonist ivuxolimab in advanced cancers. The assay was immunoSEQ multiplex PCR, and TCRdb's table has in-frame clones only and misses some. This sample has approximately 77,000 clones, with 92% found just once. This material consisted of CD4+ or CD8+ T cells sorted from blood, taken in a trial of the OX40 agonist ivuxolimab. The source of these receptors is an adult with an advanced solid tumor such as melanoma, head and neck, liver or kidney cancer. Both conserved end residues are part of each CDR3. Fields, in order: V gene, D gene, J gene, CDR3 protein, CDR3 DNA. A D gene is named only where the DNA matches it firmly.

TRBV4-2	-	TRBJ1-2	CASSQERQGTNYGYTF	TGTGCCAGCAGCCAAGAAAGGCAGGGTACTAACTATGGCTACACCTTC
TRBV28	-	TRBJ2-2	CASSFAGQVGAGELFF	TGTGCCAGCAGTTTCGCGGGTCAAGTTGGGGCCGGGGAGCTGTTTTTT
TRBV6-1	-	TRBJ2-3	CASSGEGRYIDTQYF	TGTGCCAGCAGTGGTGAAGGGCGATACATCGATACGCAGTATTTT
TRBV30	-	TRBJ1-6	CAWSGEISSYNSPLHF	TGTGCCTGGAGTGGCGAGATCAGCTCCTATAATTCACCCCTCCACTTT
TRBV5-1	TRBD1	TRBJ2-7	CARDRATYEQYF	TGCGCCAGAGACAGGGCTACCTACGAGCAGTACTTC
TRBV6-1	-	TRBJ1-1	CASSTRQSGTEAFF	TGTGCCAGCAGTACTCGACAGAGTGGGACTGAAGCTTTCTTT
TRBV10-3	-	TRBJ1-1	CAIMSEGGTEAFF	TGTGCCATCATGTCGGAGGGAGGCACTGAAGCTTTCTTT
TRBV7-3	TRBD2	TRBJ2-3	CASSPLAGGPTDTQYF	TGTGCCAGCAGCCCTTTAGCGGGAGGGCCCACAGATACGCAGTATTTT
TRBV12-5	-	TRBJ2-2	CASGLVRDKKNGELFF	TGTGCTAGTGGTTTGGTTCGGGACAAGAAAAACGGGGAGCTGTTTTTT
TRBV10-3	TRBD1	TRBJ1-6	CAIGQGGSPLHF	TGTGCCATTGGACAGGGAGGTTCACCCCTCCACTTT